The rows below give T cell receptor beta chains drawn from one sample of a study of blood T cells in healthy people across ages. TCRdb reprocessed the 5' RACE reads via MiXCR and lists one record per CDR3 protein. Among about 900,000 distinct CDR3 sequences listed, approximately 49% were seen once. The material sequenced was blood. The receptors were sampled from a man aged 30-40 years in good health. CDR3s include the opening cysteine and the closing phenylalanine or tryptophan. Fields, in order: V gene, J gene, clone size, D gene, CDR3 protein, CDR3 DNA. The D gene is left open where the match is weak. Not all rows give a size; the values are once, few, many and, for expanded clones, a class.

V gene: TRBV7-9; J gene: TRBJ2-1; clone size: few; D gene: -; CDR3 protein: CASSFRGGAVYNEQFF; CDR3 DNA: TGTGCCAGCAGCTTTCGAGGGGGGGCGGTTTACAATGAGCAGTTCTTC
V gene: TRBV20-1; J gene: TRBJ1-5; clone size: -; D gene: -; CDR3 protein: CSARESRTLGNQPQHF; CDR3 DNA: TGCAGTGCTAGAGAATCCAGGACCCTTGGCAATCAGCCCCAGCATTTT
V gene: TRBV9; J gene: TRBJ2-3; clone size: -; D gene: TRBD2; CDR3 protein: CASSVDGTSLDTQYF; CDR3 DNA: TGTGCCAGCAGCGTAGATGGGACTAGTCTAGATACGCAGTATTTT
V gene: TRBV4-1; J gene: TRBJ2-1; clone size: -; D gene: -; CDR3 protein: CASSPDWGNNEQFF; CDR3 DNA: TGCGCCAGCAGCCCGGACTGGGGGAACAATGAGCAGTTCTTC
V gene: TRBV2; J gene: TRBJ2-2; clone size: -; D gene: -; CDR3 protein: CASRGDGTNTGELFF; CDR3 DNA: TGTGCCAGCAGGGGGGACGGAACGAACACCGGGGAGCTGTTTTTT
V gene: TRBV5-1; J gene: TRBJ2-3; clone size: few; D gene: -; CDR3 protein: CASSSSVDLLTDTQYF; CDR3 DNA: TGCGCCAGCAGTTCTTCTGTGGATCTATTGACAGATACGCAGTATTTT
V gene: TRBV30; J gene: TRBJ2-1; clone size: -; D gene: -; CDR3 protein: CAWSEGGEQFF; CDR3 DNA: TGTGCCTGGAGTGAGGGGGGTGAGCAGTTCTTC
V gene: TRBV9; J gene: TRBJ1-2; clone size: -; D gene: -; CDR3 protein: CASSPLQGGEVVAYTF; CDR3 DNA: TGTGCCAGCAGCCCCCTCCAGGGAGGGGAAGTCGTTGCCTACACCTTC
V gene: TRBV27; J gene: TRBJ2-5; clone size: -; D gene: -; CDR3 protein: CASSARLASQETQYF; CDR3 DNA: TGTGCCAGCAGTGCCCGCCTAGCGTCCCAAGAGACCCAGTACTTC
V gene: TRBV7-2; J gene: TRBJ1-1; clone size: few; D gene: TRBD1; CDR3 protein: CASSSTLRTGTGLTEAFF; CDR3 DNA: TGTGCCAGCAGCTCAACCCTCCGAACCGGGACAGGGCTGACTGAAGCTTTCTTT
V gene: TRBV5-1; J gene: TRBJ2-7; clone size: -; D gene: TRBD2; CDR3 protein: CASSDSGTEDYEQYF; CDR3 DNA: TGCGCCAGCAGCGATAGCGGGACGGAGGATTACGAGCAGTACTTC
V gene: TRBV29-1; J gene: TRBJ2-3; clone size: -; D gene: TRBD1; CDR3 protein: CSAGGPTDTQYF; CDR3 DNA: TGCAGCGCAGGGGGCCCCACAGATACGCAGTATTTT
V gene: TRBV7-2; J gene: TRBJ2-7; clone size: -; D gene: -; CDR3 protein: CASSLDVLTDEQYF; CDR3 DNA: TGTGCCAGCAGCTTAGATGTCCTCACGGACGAGCAGTACTTC
V gene: TRBV4-1; J gene: TRBJ2-7; clone size: -; D gene: TRBD2; CDR3 protein: CASSQGLAGSEQYF; CDR3 DNA: TGCGCCAGCAGCCAAGGCCTAGCGGGGAGTGAGCAGTACTTC
V gene: TRBV20-1; J gene: TRBJ2-3; clone size: few; D gene: -; CDR3 protein: CSAPVYGGHPDTQYF; CDR3 DNA: TGCAGTGCTCCCGTATACGGGGGACATCCAGATACGCAGTATTTT
V gene: TRBV10-2; J gene: TRBJ2-1; clone size: -; D gene: -; CDR3 protein: CASGWGHNNEQFF; CDR3 DNA: TGCGCCAGCGGATGGGGGCACAACAATGAGCAGTTCTTC
V gene: TRBV20-1; J gene: TRBJ1-6; clone size: -; D gene: -; CDR3 protein: CSAPDGSSYNSPLHF; CDR3 DNA: TGCAGTGCCCCGGACGGGAGCTCCTATAATTCACCCCTCCACTTT
V gene: TRBV7-3; J gene: TRBJ2-1; clone size: -; D gene: -; CDR3 protein: CASSSGPSMGEQFF; CDR3 DNA: TGTGCCAGCAGCTCGGGCCCTAGCATGGGTGAGCAGTTCTTC
V gene: TRBV7-3; J gene: TRBJ2-1; clone size: -; D gene: -; CDR3 protein: CASSPVPGYPDEQFF; CDR3 DNA: TGTGCCAGCAGCCCCGTTCCAGGGTATCCCGATGAGCAGTTCTTC
V gene: TRBV6-5; J gene: TRBJ2-1; clone size: few; D gene: TRBD1; CDR3 protein: CASSYSQGESYNEQFF; CDR3 DNA: TGTGCCAGCAGTTACAGTCAGGGGGAATCCTACAATGAGCAGTTCTTC
V gene: TRBV6-2/TRBV6-3; J gene: TRBJ2-6; clone size: few; D gene: TRBD1; CDR3 protein: CASRDRASSGANVLTF; CDR3 DNA: TGTGCCAGTCGGGACAGGGCGAGCTCTGGGGCCAACGTCCTGACTTTC
V gene: TRBV12-3/TRBV12-4; J gene: TRBJ1-3; clone size: -; D gene: -; CDR3 protein: CASSSAGSSGNTIYF; CDR3 DNA: TGTGCCAGCAGTTCAGCCGGGAGCTCTGGAAACACCATATATTTT
V gene: TRBV10-3; J gene: TRBJ2-3; clone size: -; D gene: TRBD2; CDR3 protein: CAISKGLAGTDTQYF; CDR3 DNA: TGTGCCATCAGTAAGGGACTAGCGGGGACAGATACGCAGTATTTT
V gene: TRBV29-1; J gene: TRBJ1-1; clone size: -; D gene: TRBD1; CDR3 protein: CSASGQGNTEAFF; CDR3 DNA: TGCAGCGCCTCGGGACAGGGGAACACTGAAGCTTTCTTT
V gene: TRBV6-6; J gene: TRBJ2-2; clone size: -; D gene: -; CDR3 protein: CASSYSMTSGPGELFF; CDR3 DNA: TGTGCCAGCAGTTACTCAATGACCTCGGGGCCCGGGGAGCTGTTTTTT
V gene: TRBV5-1; J gene: TRBJ2-7; clone size: -; D gene: -; CDR3 protein: CASSHLGDAYEQYF; CDR3 DNA: TGCGCCAGCAGCCACCTAGGGGACGCCTACGAGCAGTACTTC
V gene: TRBV28; J gene: TRBJ1-2; clone size: -; D gene: -; CDR3 protein: CASSSDVGGYGYTF; CDR3 DNA: TGTGCCAGCAGCTCCGACGTGGGAGGCTATGGCTACACCTTC
V gene: TRBV7-2; J gene: TRBJ2-5; clone size: -; D gene: TRBD1; CDR3 protein: CASSLIGQGAMETQYF; CDR3 DNA: TGTGCCAGCAGCTTGATTGGACAGGGGGCGATGGAGACCCAGTACTTC
V gene: TRBV29-1; J gene: TRBJ2-5; clone size: -; D gene: TRBD2; CDR3 protein: CSVERTSGSETQYF; CDR3 DNA: TGCAGCGTTGAAAGGACTAGCGGATCAGAGACCCAGTACTTC
V gene: TRBV14; J gene: TRBJ2-3; clone size: -; D gene: TRBD1; CDR3 protein: CASSQEGTVGTDTQYF; CDR3 DNA: TGTGCCAGCAGCCAAGAAGGGACAGTGGGCACAGATACGCAGTATTTT
V gene: TRBV7-8; J gene: TRBJ2-1; clone size: -; D gene: TRBD2; CDR3 protein: CASSVGGRDVDEQFF; CDR3 DNA: TGTGCCAGCAGCGTCGGCGGGAGGGATGTCGATGAGCAGTTCTTC
V gene: TRBV11-2; J gene: TRBJ2-6; clone size: few; D gene: -; CDR3 protein: CASSAPGPQANVLTF; CDR3 DNA: TGTGCCAGCAGCGCCCCAGGCCCCCAAGCAAACGTCCTGACTTTC
V gene: TRBV5-5; J gene: TRBJ1-5; clone size: -; D gene: TRBD1; CDR3 protein: CASQVLGTEVYQPQHF; CDR3 DNA: TGTGCCAGCCAAGTTCTTGGGACAGAAGTTTATCAGCCCCAGCATTTT
V gene: TRBV12-3/TRBV12-4; J gene: TRBJ2-1; clone size: once; D gene: -; CDR3 protein: CASRLGVPKYNEQFF; CDR3 DNA: TGTGCCAGCAGGTTAGGGGTCCCCAAATACAATGAGCAGTTCTTC
V gene: TRBV30; J gene: TRBJ2-7; clone size: few; D gene: -; CDR3 protein: CAWGFGGLDEQYF; CDR3 DNA: TGTGCCTGGGGCTTCGGGGGGCTGGACGAGCAGTACTTC
V gene: TRBV29-1; J gene: TRBJ2-1; clone size: -; D gene: TRBD1; CDR3 protein: CSGGNRGFNEQFF; CDR3 DNA: TGCAGCGGGGGGAACAGGGGGTTCAATGAGCAGTTCTTC
V gene: TRBV20-1; J gene: TRBJ1-1; clone size: -; D gene: -; CDR3 protein: CSARDHLQDTEAFF; CDR3 DNA: TGCAGTGCTAGAGATCATCTACAGGACACTGAAGCTTTCTTT
V gene: TRBV12-3/TRBV12-4; J gene: TRBJ2-1; clone size: many; D gene: -; CDR3 protein: CASRLANEQFF; CDR3 DNA: TGTGCCAGCCGACTGGCCAATGAGCAGTTCTTC
V gene: TRBV5-1; J gene: TRBJ1-1; clone size: -; D gene: -; CDR3 protein: CASSSKGISFMNTEAFF; CDR3 DNA: TGCGCCAGCAGCTCCAAAGGTATTTCCTTTATGAACACTGAAGCTTTCTTT
V gene: TRBV10-3; J gene: TRBJ1-1; clone size: -; D gene: TRBD1; CDR3 protein: CAISVDRGVTEAFF; CDR3 DNA: TGTGCCATCAGCGTGGACAGGGGTGTTACTGAAGCTTTCTTT
V gene: TRBV4-2; J gene: TRBJ1-2; clone size: -; D gene: -; CDR3 protein: CASSQIRVEEGYTF; CDR3 DNA: TGTGCCAGCAGCCAAATCAGGGTGGAAGAAGGCTACACCTTC
V gene: TRBV14; J gene: TRBJ1-1; clone size: -; D gene: -; CDR3 protein: CASSRQAGRVNTEAFF; CDR3 DNA: TGTGCCAGCAGCCGACAGGCCGGTCGTGTGAACACTGAAGCTTTCTTT
V gene: TRBV5-1; J gene: TRBJ1-1; clone size: -; D gene: -; CDR3 protein: CASSLRVSTEAFF; CDR3 DNA: TGCGCCAGCAGCCTTCGGGTTTCCACTGAAGCTTTCTTT
V gene: TRBV7-2; J gene: TRBJ2-1; clone size: few; D gene: TRBD1; CDR3 protein: CASSSPPGTGLYNEQFF; CDR3 DNA: TGTGCCAGCAGCTCCCCTCCCGGGACAGGGCTCTACAATGAGCAGTTCTTC